This is a list of T cell receptor beta chains from one sample in a study of CD8 T cells in ankylosing spondylitis. Via MiXCR, TCRdb re-called the 5' RACE reads, giving one row per CDR3 protein. This sample has 150,000 to 200,000 distinct CDR3 sequences, with roughly 18% found just once. The sample consisted of blood, either unsorted or a sorted T cell fraction (not recorded which). The receptors were gathered from a male donor aged 10 to 35 with ankylosing spondylitis or in good health (not recorded which). Each CDR3 is given with its conserved first and last residue. The order of the fields is D gene, V gene, clone size, J gene, CDR3 protein, CDR3 DNA. D genes are given only for firm matches. The size of a clone is reported for some rows only, either as once, few or many, or as a class for expanded clones.

D gene: TRBD2; V gene: TRBV20-1; clone size: -; J gene: TRBJ2-1; CDR3 protein: CSARLAGGLNEQFF; CDR3 DNA: TGCAGTGCGAGACTAGCGGGAGGCCTCAATGAGCAGTTCTTC
D gene: -; V gene: TRBV21-1; clone size: many; J gene: TRBJ2-2; CDR3 protein: CASSCPNLGPPNTGELFF; CDR3 DNA: TGTGCCAGCAGCTGCCCGAATCTCGGACCTCCAAACACCGGGGAGCTGTTTTTT
D gene: -; V gene: TRBV6-5; clone size: once; J gene: TRBJ2-1; CDR3 protein: CASSYSDGTHNEQFF; CDR3 DNA: TGTGCCAGCAGTTACTCTGACGGGACGCACAATGAGCAGTTCTTC
D gene: -; V gene: TRBV29-1; clone size: many; J gene: TRBJ2-3; CDR3 protein: CSVERGLADTQYF; CDR3 DNA: TGCAGCGTTGAGAGGGGCCTGGCAGATACGCAGTATTTT
D gene: TRBD1; V gene: TRBV6-5; clone size: many; J gene: TRBJ2-4; CDR3 protein: CASSPRRTGENIQYF; CDR3 DNA: TGTGCCAGCAGTCCACGAAGGACAGGGGAAAACATTCAGTACTTC
D gene: -; V gene: TRBV20-1; clone size: many; J gene: TRBJ2-1; CDR3 protein: CSARQVGSLYGEQFF; CDR3 DNA: TGCAGTGCTAGACAGGTGGGGAGTCTGTATGGTGAGCAGTTCTTC
D gene: -; V gene: TRBV12-3/TRBV12-4; clone size: many; J gene: TRBJ2-2; CDR3 protein: CASSPVAGSNTGELFF; CDR3 DNA: TGTGCCAGCAGTCCAGTAGCAGGGTCGAACACCGGGGAGCTGTTTTTT
D gene: -; V gene: TRBV29-1; clone size: many; J gene: TRBJ1-1; CDR3 protein: CSVGGLGTEAFF; CDR3 DNA: TGCAGCGTTGGGGGTTTAGGAACTGAAGCTTTCTTT
D gene: -; V gene: TRBV20-1; clone size: many; J gene: TRBJ2-1; CDR3 protein: CSASGSGEQFF; CDR3 DNA: TGCAGTGCTAGCGGGAGTGGTGAGCAGTTCTTC
D gene: -; V gene: TRBV2; clone size: many; J gene: TRBJ1-5; CDR3 protein: CASSEIGGAQPQHF; CDR3 DNA: TGTGCCAGCAGTGAAATTGGGGGGGCCCAGCCCCAGCATTTT
D gene: -; V gene: TRBV6-5; clone size: many; J gene: TRBJ2-6; CDR3 protein: CATRTEAVQGLGGANVLTF; CDR3 DNA: TGTGCCACCCGAACAGAGGCGGTACAGGGACTTGGGGGGGCCAACGTCCTGACTTTC
D gene: -; V gene: TRBV21-1; clone size: many; J gene: TRBJ2-3; CDR3 protein: CASSKDGSGGGTGDTQYF; CDR3 DNA: TGTGCCAGCAGCAAAGACGGGTCCGGGGGGGGTACTGGAGATACGCAGTATTTT